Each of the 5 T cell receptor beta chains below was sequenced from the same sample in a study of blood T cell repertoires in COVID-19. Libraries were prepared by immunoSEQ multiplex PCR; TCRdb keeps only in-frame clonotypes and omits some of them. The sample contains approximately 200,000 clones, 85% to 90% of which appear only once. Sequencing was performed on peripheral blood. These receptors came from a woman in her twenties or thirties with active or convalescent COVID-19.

For the CDR3, the DNA is TGCAGCGTTGAAAGTCTAGACAGGGGGTCATACAATGAGCAGTTCTTC. Amino acids: CSVESLDRGSYNEQFF. V gene TRBV29-1 combines with J gene TRBJ2-1; 9 bases map to TRBD1. The germline V gene has CDR1 SQVTM and CDR2 ANQGSEA. The CDR3 covers 16 residues. Trimming cost V 2 bases and J 4 bases; bases outside gene matches: 9.

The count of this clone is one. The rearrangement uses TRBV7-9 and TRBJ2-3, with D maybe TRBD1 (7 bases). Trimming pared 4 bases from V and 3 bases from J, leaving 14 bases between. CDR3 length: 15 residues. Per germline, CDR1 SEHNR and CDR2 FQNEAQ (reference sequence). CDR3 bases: TGTGCCAGCAGCTCGCGAGCAGGGGGGACAGATACGCAGTATTTT. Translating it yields CASSSRAGGTDTQYF.

CDR3 nucleotides: TGTGCCAGCAGTCGGGGATCGACGTGGTTGGGAGGCGGCAATCAGCCCCAGCATTTT. Residues: CASSRGSTWLGGGNQPQHF. The V call is TRBV6-6, the J call TRBJ1-5; D remains unclear. This CDR3 contains 19 residues. Per germline, CDR1 MNHNY and CDR2 SVGAGI (reference sequence). V was shortened by 5 bases and J by 2 bases, with 25 bases between the two germline ends.

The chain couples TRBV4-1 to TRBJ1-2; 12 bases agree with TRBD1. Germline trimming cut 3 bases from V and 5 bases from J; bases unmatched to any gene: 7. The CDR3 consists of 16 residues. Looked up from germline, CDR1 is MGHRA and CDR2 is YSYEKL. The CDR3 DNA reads TGCGCCAGCAGCCAGGGGACAGGGGGCCAAGAATATGGCTACACCTTC. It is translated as CASSQGTGGQEYGYTF.

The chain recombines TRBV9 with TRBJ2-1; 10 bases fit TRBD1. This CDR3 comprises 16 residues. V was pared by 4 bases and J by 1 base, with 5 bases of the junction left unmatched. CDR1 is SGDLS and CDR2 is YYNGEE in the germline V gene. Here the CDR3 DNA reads TGTGCCAGCAGCACCCGACAGGGGGCGTCCTACAATGAGCAGTTCTTC. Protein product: CASSTRQGASYNEQFF.